Listed here are 9 T cell receptor beta chains from one sample, sequenced in a study of somatic mutations in cytotoxic T cells in rheumatoid arthritis. Sequencing used immunoSEQ multiplex PCR; TCRdb keeps in-frame clones, though not all of them. The sample consists of approximately 13,000 clones, 65% to 75% of them appearing once. Sequencing was performed on CD8+ T cells sorted from blood. The receptors were sampled from an adult with rheumatoid arthritis.

This clone is deemed hyperexpanded. CDR3 in DNA: TGTGCCAGCAGCTTTAGGGGACAGAGCAAGGACGAGCAGTACTTC. This sequence encodes CASSFRGQSKDEQYF. The gene calls are TRBV5-5 and TRBJ2-7, with 7 bases fitting TRBD1. The CDR3 has 15 residues. J was trimmed by 5 bases and V by 2 bases; bases with no gene match: 10. Germline values: CDR1 SGHKS, CDR2 YYEKEE (reference sequence).

The V gene is TRBV2, the J gene TRBJ2-5; D remains ambiguous. This CDR3 contains 13 residues. Germline loops: CDR1 SNHLY, CDR2 FYNNEI. V gave up 5 bases and J gave up 0 bases, with 7 bases separating them. CDR3 amino acids: CASSSANQETQYF. For the CDR3, the DNA is TGTGCCAGCAGTAGCGCTAACCAAGAGACCCAGTACTTC.

This sequence joins TRBV2 and TRBJ2-2, with 7 positions matching TRBD1. The length of the CDR3 is 18 residues. Germline V lookup: CDR1 SNHLY, CDR2 FYNNEI. The V gene end was trimmed by 6 bases and the J gene end by 0 bases; junction bases not matched to a gene: 13. The CDR3 region is CASSSRQGQLANTGELFF. CDR3 coding DNA: TGTGCCAGCAGCTCCCGACAGGGTCAGCTGGCGAACACCGGGGAGCTGTTTTTT.

This clone was detected only once. The V and J genes are TRBV30 and TRBJ2-7; 7 bases map to TRBD1. J gave up 2 bases and V 2 bases, and 3 bases lay outside the gene matches. The CDR3 has 13 residues. CDR1 and CDR2 (germline): GTSNPN, SVGIG (reference sequence). The CDR3 DNA is TGTGCCTGGAGTTTGGGACAGACCTACGAGCAGTACTTC. Amino acid sequence: CAWSLGQTYEQYF. The entire variable domain, with the rest obtained from reference TRBV30 and TRBJ2-7, is as follows: SQTIHQWPATLVQPVGSPLSLECTVEGTSNPNLYWYRQAAGRGLQLLFYSVGIGQISSEVPQNLSASRPQDRQFILSSKKLLLSDSGFYLCAWSLGQTYEQYFGPGTRLTVT.

This clone was detected a few times. The V and J genes are TRBV19 and TRBJ1-1; 8 nucleotides agree with TRBD1. J lost 7 bases, V lost 5 bases, and 9 bases had no gene match. The CDR3 is made up of 14 amino acids. The germline CDR1 and CDR2 sequences are LNHDA and SQIVND (reference sequence). This CDR3 is CASSADRGGNEAFF. The CDR3 coding sequence is TGTGCCAGTAGTGCCGACAGGGGAGGTAATGAAGCTTTCTTT.

This sequence joins TRBV6-5 and TRBJ2-7; D is possibly TRBD2 (5 bases). V shed 5 bases and J shed 0 bases, with 14 bases lying between them. This CDR3 region has 15 residues. CDR1 and CDR2 (germline): MNHEY, SVGAGI. Written as DNA, the CDR3 is TGTGCCAGCAGTCATCCCGAGGGCGGCTCCTACGAGCAGTACTTC. Translated, it gives CASSHPEGGSYEQYF.

This chain links TRBV9 with TRBJ1-1, with D hard to call. Germline V gene lookup returns CDR1 SGDLS and CDR2 YYNGEE. Trimming removed 0 bases at V and 7 bases at J, with 10 bases between. This CDR3 region has 13 residues. In DNA form, the CDR3 reads TGTGCCAGCAGCGTAGGAGGTTACGGTGAAGCTTTCTTT. Translating it yields CASSVGGYGEAFF.

This chain connects TRBV7-2 to TRBJ1-2; maybe TRBD1 (6 bases). This CDR3 has 14 amino acids. Trimming cost V 1 base and J 5 bases, with 11 bases left between them. In germline, CDR1 is SGHTA, CDR2 FQGNSA. DNA for the CDR3: TGTGCCAGCAGCTTAGATAGGGGGTTTTATGGCTACACCTTC. Translating it yields CASSLDRGFYGYTF.

The chain carries TRBV2 and TRBJ1-5; no clear D. The CDR3 is 14 amino acids. Per the germline V gene, CDR1 is SNHLY and CDR2 is FYNNEI. Trimming stripped 3 bases from V and 6 bases from J, with 12 bases between. For the CDR3, the DNA is TGTGCCAGCAGTGAGGTCTCCGGTGTTCAGCCCCAGCATTTT. Translation: CASSEVSGVQPQHF.